This T cell receptor beta chain comes out of a study of T cell repertoires in cytomegalovirus infection. Background on the study: It was the public TCR beta signatures that indicated both CMV infection and matching HLA type.

Study findings and constraints: Within the response measured ex vivo, HLA-C-restricted CMV-specific TCR beta clonotypes were dominant. Based on cumulative public TCR beta family frequency, carriers of CMV plus the relevant HLA were identified.

From the reads, TCRdb called clonotypes with MiXCR, one entry per CDR3 protein. The sample includes some 450,000 distinct CDR3 sequences, approximately 30% of them seen just once. CDR1 is SEHNR and CDR2 is FQNEAQ in the germline V gene (reference sequence). The CDR3 loop spans 14 amino acids. This clonotype was detected only once. Its antigen is not known. An end of the junction differs from the germline gene, which may be a read error. The chain has TRBV7-9 and TRBJ2-5; possible D gene TRBD2, 7 bases. Sequences were obtained from PBMCs. This TCR derives from a human donor in good health (CMV status not recorded). Some clones in this sample may be carry-over from other donors' samples. The CDR3 region is CVSSLGGVDETQYF. In DNA form, the CDR3 reads TGTGTCAGCAGCTTAGGGGGGGTAGACGAGACCCAGTACTTC.